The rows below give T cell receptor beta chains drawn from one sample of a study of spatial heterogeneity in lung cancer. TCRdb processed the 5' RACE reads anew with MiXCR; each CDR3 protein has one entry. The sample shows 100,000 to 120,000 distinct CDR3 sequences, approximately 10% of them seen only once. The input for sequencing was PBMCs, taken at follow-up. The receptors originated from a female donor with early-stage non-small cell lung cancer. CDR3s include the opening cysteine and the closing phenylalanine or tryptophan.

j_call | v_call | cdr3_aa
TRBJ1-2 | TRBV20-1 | CSALPGQSYGYTF
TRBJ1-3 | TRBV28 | CATRGGNTIYF
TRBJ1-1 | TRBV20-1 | CSASLTGAAFF
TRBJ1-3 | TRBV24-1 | CATSDRGAGNTIYF
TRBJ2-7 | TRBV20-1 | CSARDPGQGVNEQYF
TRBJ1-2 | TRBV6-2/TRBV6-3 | CASSYGEALYGYTF
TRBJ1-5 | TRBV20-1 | CSARYSNQPQHF
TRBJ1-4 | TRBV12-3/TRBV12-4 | CASRPGHANEKLFF
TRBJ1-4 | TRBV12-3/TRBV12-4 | CASRKFDEKLFF
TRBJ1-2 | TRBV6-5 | CAAIDSNYGYTF
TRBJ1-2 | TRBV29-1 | CSVSDNYGYTF
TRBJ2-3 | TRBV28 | CANSLSRAGADTQYF
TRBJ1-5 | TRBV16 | CASSQTQSPQHF
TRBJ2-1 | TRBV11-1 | CASSSKWDRGRGNEQFF
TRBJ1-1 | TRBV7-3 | CASSLSRSADTEAFF
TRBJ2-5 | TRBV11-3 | CASSFQGEETQYF
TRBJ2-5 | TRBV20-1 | CSALGGAGAPETQYF
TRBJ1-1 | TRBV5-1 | CASSLNSGVNTEAFF
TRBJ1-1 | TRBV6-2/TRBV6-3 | CASNQDIPTEAFF
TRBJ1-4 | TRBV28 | CASSETGATTNEKLFF
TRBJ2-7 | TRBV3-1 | CASSQESSGARSYEQYF
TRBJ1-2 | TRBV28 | CASSPTPTRLLGYGYTF
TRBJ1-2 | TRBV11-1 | CASSSDRAPNYGYTF
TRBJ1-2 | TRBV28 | CASSLVGGDGYTF
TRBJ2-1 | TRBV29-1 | CSVDSPGIFNEQFF
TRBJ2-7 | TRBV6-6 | CASSYDPKRQVNFGEQYF
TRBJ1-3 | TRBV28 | CASSLPQGWGNTIYF
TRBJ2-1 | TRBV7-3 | CASSSTGQGYNEQFF